This TCR beta chain derives from a study of T cell changes during pregnancy in multiple sclerosis. The protocol was immunoSEQ multiplex PCR, while the TCRdb copy is restricted to in-frame clones and leaves out a portion. Seen here are approximately 60,000 clones, around nine tenths observed once, and the top ten hold roughly 5%. This CDR3 is 13 amino acids long. Trimming shortened V by 4 bases and J by 3 bases, and 6 bases separated the two germline ends. Germline assignment: CDR1 MNHNS and CDR2 SASEGT. The V gene is TRBV6-1, the J gene TRBJ2-2; D is uncertain. Sequences were obtained from peripheral blood from another person, used as feeder cells. The source is a human donor whose cells served as feeder cells for cultures in a pregnancy study. The DNA of the CDR3 is TGTGCCAGCAGTGGCTTCGACACCGGGGAGCTGTTTTTT. Residues: CASSGFDTGELFF.